The 19 T cell receptor beta chains reported below all come from one sample, sequenced in a study of cytotoxic CD8 clonotypes in ibrutinib-treated CLL. The data were produced by immunoSEQ multiplex PCR, yet TCRdb's version contains in-frame clones alone and is incomplete. This sample has approximately 190,000 clones; 60% to 80% occur once, and the top ten carry about an eighth. Sequences were derived from PBMCs, sampled after 12 months of ibrutinib treatment. Source of these receptors: a human donor with chronic lymphocytic leukemia.

The chain joins TRBV6-6 to TRBJ2-2; D gene unclear. Trimming removed 8 bases at V and 2 bases at J, with 12 bases between. This CDR3 has 14 amino acids. Looked up from germline, CDR1 is MNHNY and CDR2 is SVGAGI (reference sequence). CDR3 region: CASLRTKNTGELFF. The CDR3 DNA is TGTGCCAGCCTCAGGACCAAAAACACCGGGGAGCTGTTTTTT.

The chain employs TRBV30 and TRBJ1-1, with D unresolved. Germline V CDR1 and CDR2: GTSNPN, SVGIG (reference sequence). The CDR3 loop spans 17 amino acids. Trimming removed 0 bases at V and 5 bases at J, with 22 bases between. The CDR3 region has the DNA TGTGCCTGGAGTGTGGTCGGCAGGTTAAAACTGGGGACTGAAGCTTTCTTT. Protein product: CAWSVVGRLKLGTEAFF.

The V and J genes are TRBV5-1 and TRBJ1-4; D uncertain. The germline V gene has CDR1 SGHRS and CDR2 YFSETQ. This CDR3 is built from 14 residues. V was shortened by 1 base and J by 8 bases, with 12 bases between the two germline ends. CDR3 residues: CASSLLGMGEKLFF. The CDR3 DNA is TGCGCCAGCAGCTTGCTGGGGATGGGGGAAAAACTGTTTTTT.

V is TRBV21-1 and J is TRBJ1-5; the D segment call TRBD1 is taken from the table without a DNA check. TRBV21-1 is termed a pseudogene. This CDR3 spans 14 amino acids. The CDR3 DNA reads TGTGCCAACTCGCCCACAGGATTGGGTCAGCCCCAGCATTTT. This translates into CANSPTGLGQPQHF.

The CDR3 DNA reads as TGCAGCGCAAAGGACTACCTCACCGGGGAGCTGTTTTTT. It translates to CSAKDYLTGELFF. The V gene is TRBV29-1, the J gene TRBJ2-2; tentatively, D is TRBD2 (6 bases). V was cut by 7 bases and J by 4 bases, with 13 bases left in between. The CDR3 covers 13 residues. Looked up from germline, CDR1 is SQVTM and CDR2 is ANQGSEA.

This chain uses TRBV30 with TRBJ2-4, with D unresolved. Germline V lookup: CDR1 GTSNPN, CDR2 SVGIG (reference sequence). The CDR3 consists of 12 residues. Trimming cost V 4 bases and J 0 bases, with 4 bases left between them. The CDR3 reads CAWKLAKNIQYF. The CDR3 bases are TGTGCCTGGAAACTAGCCAAAAACATTCAGTACTTC.

This rearrangement joins TRBV6-5 to TRBJ1-2; D possibly corresponds to TRBD1 (5 bases). The ends were cut back, 2 bases at V and 9 bases at J, with 13 bases in the middle. The CDR3 is made up of 13 amino acids. Germline-derived CDR1 and CDR2 are MNHEY and SVGAGI. The CDR3 here is CASSYHQDNRYTF. In DNA, the CDR3 is TGTGCCAGCAGTTACCACCAGGACAATCGCTACACCTTC.

V usage is TRBV27 and J usage is TRBJ2-7; D may be TRBD1 or TRBD2 (5 bases each). V gave up 5 bases and J gave up 4 bases, with 15 bases separating them. Per the germline V gene, CDR1 is MNHEY and CDR2 is SMNVEV (reference sequence). CDR3 length equals 14 residues. CDR3 in amino acids: CASSQTGTRYEQYF. The CDR3 DNA follows: TGTGCCAGCAGTCAGACCGGGACCCGTTACGAGCAGTACTTC.

The J gene is TRBJ1-2, the V gene TRBV6-5; 8 bases are shared with TRBD1. The CDR3 has 13 amino acids. The V gene's germline CDR1 is MNHEY and CDR2 SVGAGI. V shed 5 bases and J 3 bases; nucleotides not matched to a gene: 2. In DNA, the CDR3 is TGTGCCAGCAGTGGGACAGGAGACTATGGCTACACCTTC. Amino acids: CASSGTGDYGYTF.

V usage is TRBV5-6 and J usage is TRBJ1-2, with 7 bases matching TRBD1. The ends lost 2 bases at V and 3 bases at J; junction bases unmatched: 7. The CDR3 length is 15 residues. CDR1 is SGHDT and CDR2 is YYEEEE in the germline V gene. This CDR3 reads CASSLQGTGHYGYTF. In DNA form, the CDR3 reads TGTGCCAGCAGCTTACAGGGGACTGGGCACTATGGCTACACCTTC. Using reference TRBV5-6 and TRBJ1-2 for the parts outside the CDR3, the full variable domain is DAGVTQSPTHLIKTRGQQVTLRCSPKSGHDTVSWYQQALGQGPQFIFQYYEEEERQRGNFPDRFSGHQFPNYSSELNVNALLLGDSALYLCASSLQGTGHYGYTFGSGTRLTVV.

In regard to this clone: One junction end does not reproduce the germline sequence, and a read error may be involved. This sample also contains other DNA sequences that code for the same CDR3. The rearrangement uses TRBV7-7 and TRBJ2-5; D is uncertain. The CDR3 runs to 12 residues. Per the germline V gene, CDR1 is SSHAT and CDR2 is FNYEAQ (reference sequence). CDR3 DNA: TGTGCTAGCAGCTTAGTTGGGGAGACCCAGTACTTC. It translates to CASSLVGETQYF.

The V call is TRBV28, the J call TRBJ2-7; D unclear. The V gene's germline CDR1 is MDHEN and CDR2 SYDVKM. Trimming took off 5 bases at V and 2 bases at J, with 16 bases between the two ends. The CDR3 is 15 residues long. DNA of the CDR3: TGTGCCAGCAGTAAATCCGTCCGGTCGCCCTACGAGCAGTACTTC. It specifies CASSKSVRSPYEQYF.

The gene calls are TRBV5-4 and TRBJ2-1, with a weak D call TRBD1 (5 bases). V was trimmed by 6 bases and J by 3 bases, leaving 13 bases between them. The CDR3 sequence is 14 residues long. Germline lookup yields CDR1 SGHNT and CDR2 YYREEE (reference sequence). The CDR3 loop is CASNFQGGYNEQFF. The CDR3 region has the DNA TGTGCCAGCAACTTTCAGGGCGGCTACAATGAGCAGTTCTTC. The entire variable domain, with the rest obtained from reference TRBV5-4 and TRBJ2-1, is as follows: ETGVTQSPTHLIKTRGQQVTLRCSSQSGHNTVSWYQQALGQGPQFIFQYYREEENGRGNFPPRFSGLQFPNYSSELNVNALELDDSALYLCASNFQGGYNEQFFGPGTRLTVL.

As for this clone: The same CDR3 also results from other DNA sequences found in this sample. The chain combines TRBV27 with TRBJ2-7; perhaps TRBD1 as D (5 bases). The CDR3 covers 12 residues. Looked up from germline, CDR1 is MNHEY and CDR2 is SMNVEV (reference sequence). Trimming pared 6 bases from V and 2 bases from J, leaving 8 bases between. The CDR3 sequence: CASRTGAYEQYF. CDR3 nucleotide sequence: TGTGCCAGCAGAACAGGAGCCTACGAGCAGTACTTC.

The V and J genes are TRBV7-9 and TRBJ2-3; D is perhaps TRBD1 (5 bases). Trimming took off 4 bases at V and 2 bases at J, with 16 bases between the two ends. The CDR3 runs to 16 residues. In germline, CDR1 is SEHNR, CDR2 FQNEAQ (reference sequence). CDR3 residues: CASSSRQNRLTDTQYF. The CDR3, as DNA: TGTGCCAGCAGCTCCCGACAGAACAGACTCACAGATACGCAGTATTTT.

This clone was detected a few times. J is TRBJ2-3 and V is TRBV10-3, with no clear D. V was trimmed by 4 bases and J by 1 base, leaving 6 bases between them. The CDR3 has 13 amino acids. Germline lookup yields CDR1 ENHRY and CDR2 SYGVKD. In DNA form, the CDR3 reads TGTGCCATCAGTGCGCCCCGCACAGATACGCAGTATTTT. The encoded protein is CAISAPRTDTQYF.

The V and J genes are TRBV19 and TRBJ2-1; D unclear. Trimming pared 5 bases from V and 7 bases from J, leaving 9 bases between. This CDR3 is built from 12 residues. Germline CDR1 reads LNHDA; CDR2 reads SQIVND (reference sequence). Here the CDR3 reads CASSVGVNEQFF. CDR3 DNA: TGTGCCAGTAGTGTCGGCGTAAATGAGCAGTTCTTC. Drawing the rest from reference TRBV19 and TRBJ2-1, the complete variable domain is DGGITQSPKYLFRKEGQNVTLSCEQNLNHDAMYWYRQDPGQGLRLIYYSQIVNDFQKGDIAEGYSVSREKKESFPLTVTSAQKNPTAFYLCASSVGVNEQFFGPGTRLTVL.

The chain has TRBV4-1 and TRBJ2-5, with 8 bases matching TRBD2. The V gene's germline CDR1 is MGHRA and CDR2 YSYEKL. V dropped 0 bases and J dropped 4; count of bases not matched to a gene: 1. The CDR3 sequence is 14 residues long. The CDR3 loop is CASSQDAGGETQYF. The CDR3 DNA sequence: TGCGCCAGCAGCCAAGATGCGGGGGGAGAGACCCAGTACTTC.

The chain has TRBV28 and TRBJ2-7; D is unresolved. Trimming cost V 5 bases and J 3 bases, with 14 bases left between them. Germline lookup yields CDR1 MDHEN and CDR2 SYDVKM. This CDR3 is built from 14 residues. The CDR3 DNA reads TGTGCCAGCAGTGCATCCCCGATAAGCTACGAGCAGTACTTC. Its translation is CASSASPISYEQYF.